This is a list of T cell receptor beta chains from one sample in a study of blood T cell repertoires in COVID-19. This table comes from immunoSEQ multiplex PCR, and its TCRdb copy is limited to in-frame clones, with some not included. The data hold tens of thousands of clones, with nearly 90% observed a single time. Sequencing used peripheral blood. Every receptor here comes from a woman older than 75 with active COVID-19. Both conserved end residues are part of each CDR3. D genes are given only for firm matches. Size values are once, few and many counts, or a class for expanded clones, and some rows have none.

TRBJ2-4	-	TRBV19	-	TGTGCCAGTAGTAGGGGGGACTTTCTAGCCAAAAACATTCAGTACTTC	CASSRGDFLAKNIQYF
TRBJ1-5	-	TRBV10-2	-	TGCGCCAGCACCCGTTTTGGGGGCAACAATCAGCCCCAGCATTTT	CASTRFGGNNQPQHF
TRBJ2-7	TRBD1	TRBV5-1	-	TGCGCCAGCAGCCCTACACCCGACAGGGTTGGCTACGAGCAGTACTTC	CASSPTPDRVGYEQYF
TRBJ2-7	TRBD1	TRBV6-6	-	TGTGCCAGCAGGGGACAGGCACAATACGAGCAGTACTTC	CASRGQAQYEQYF
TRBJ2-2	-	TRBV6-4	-	TGTGCCAGCAGTGACTCCGAGGACAGTACTAACACCGGGGAGCTGTTTTTT	CASSDSEDSTNTGELFF
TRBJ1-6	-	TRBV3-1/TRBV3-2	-	TGTGCCAGCAGCCAAGAAGGCAGGGCAGCAAATTCACCCCTCCACTTT	CASSQEGRAANSPLHF
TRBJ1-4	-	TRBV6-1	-	TGTGCCAGCAGTGAAGCGGGTTGGTACAGTATAAGTGAAAAACTGTTTTTT	CASSEAGWYSISEKLFF
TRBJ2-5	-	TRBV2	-	TGTGCCAGCAGTGGGACTCCCCAAGAGACCCAGTACTTC	CASSGTPQETQYF
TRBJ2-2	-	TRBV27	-	TGTGCCAGCAGTCCACTCACCGGGGAGCTGTTTTTT	CASSPLTGELFF
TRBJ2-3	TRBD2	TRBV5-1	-	TGCGCCAGCAGCTTACTAGCGGGAGAAAATACGCAGTATTTT	CASSLLAGENTQYF
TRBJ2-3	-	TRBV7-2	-	TGTGCCAGCAGCTTATTTGGACAGTACACAGATACGCAGTATTTT	CASSLFGQYTDTQYF
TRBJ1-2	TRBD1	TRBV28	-	TGTGCCAGCAGATCCGGGACAGGGGACCCTAACTATGGCTACACCTTC	CASRSGTGDPNYGYTF
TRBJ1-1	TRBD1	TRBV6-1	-	TGTGCCAGCAGTGAATTCGGGAGGGGGCAAGCTTTCTTT	CASSEFGRGQAFF
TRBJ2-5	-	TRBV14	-	TGTGCCAGCAGCCGGCTAGCGCAAATGGAGACCCAGTACTTC	CASSRLAQMETQYF
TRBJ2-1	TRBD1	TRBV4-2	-	TGTGCCAGCAGCCAAGATTGGTGGGTAGCAGGGGGATATACTGATGAGCAGTTCTTC	CASSQDWWVAGGYTDEQFF
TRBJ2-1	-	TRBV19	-	TGTGCCAGTAGTCTCGGGAACCACAATGAGCAGTTCTTC	CASSLGNHNEQFF
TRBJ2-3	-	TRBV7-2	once	TGTGCCAGCAGCTTAGCTCCAGATAGCACAGATACGCAGTATTTT	CASSLAPDSTDTQYF
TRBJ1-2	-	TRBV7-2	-	TGTGCCAGCAGGTCTCTTTCGTCCGCCTATGGTAGAGGCTACACCTTC	CASRSLSSAYGRGYTF
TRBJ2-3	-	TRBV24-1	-	TGTGCCACCAGTGATTCGGGGGACTTTTTCACAGATACGCAGTATTTT	CATSDSGDFFTDTQYF
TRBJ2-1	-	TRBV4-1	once	TGCGCCAGCAGCCAAGAAGGACTAACTAACAATGAGCAGTTCTTC	CASSQEGLTNNEQFF
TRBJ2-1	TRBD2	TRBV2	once	TGTGCCAGCTCTCTCCCGACTAGCGGGGGCTACAATGAGCAGTTCTTC	CASSLPTSGGYNEQFF
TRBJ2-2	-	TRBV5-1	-	TGCGCCAGCAGCCCTGGACAGAACACCGGGGAGCTGTTTTTT	CASSPGQNTGELFF
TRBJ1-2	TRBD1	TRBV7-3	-	TGTGCCAGCAGCCGGGAGGGGGCTGGCTACACCTTC	CASSREGAGYTF
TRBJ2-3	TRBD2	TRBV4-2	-	TGTGCCAGCAGCCAGTTAGCGGGAGCCGGAGATACGCAGTATTTT	CASSQLAGAGDTQYF
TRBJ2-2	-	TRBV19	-	TGTGCCAGTAGTATTCAGGGGTACACCGGGGAGCTGTTTTTT	CASSIQGYTGELFF
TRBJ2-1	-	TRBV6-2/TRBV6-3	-	TGTGCCAGCAGTTACGGCCGGGACTACAATGAGCAGTTCTTC	CASSYGRDYNEQFF
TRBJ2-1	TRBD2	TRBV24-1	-	TGTGCCACCAGCACCAGCGGGAGAGGCTCGGATGAGCAGTTCTTC	CATSTSGRGSDEQFF
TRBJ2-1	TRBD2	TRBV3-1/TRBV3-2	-	TGTGCCAGCAGCCAAGCTAATAGCGGGAGGGCGGGCAATGAGCAGTTCTTC	CASSQANSGRAGNEQFF
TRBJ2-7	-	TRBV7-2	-	TGTGCCAGCAGCCAATGGGGGCAGGACGAGCAGTACTTC	CASSQWGQDEQYF
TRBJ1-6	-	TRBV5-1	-	TGCGCCAGCAGCTTGTGGGGGGGCAAGAGCTCCTATAATTCACCCCTCCACTTT	CASSLWGGKSSYNSPLHF
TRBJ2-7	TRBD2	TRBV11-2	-	TGTGCCAGCAGCCGGACTAGCGGGAGGATGTACGAGCAGTACTTC	CASSRTSGRMYEQYF
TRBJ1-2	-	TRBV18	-	TGTGCCAGCTCACCATCGGACACCCGATATGGTGGCTACACCTTC	CASSPSDTRYGGYTF
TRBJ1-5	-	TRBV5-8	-	TGTGCCAGCAGCTTGAGGCAGGGCGCTCAGCCCCAGCATTTT	CASSLRQGAQPQHF
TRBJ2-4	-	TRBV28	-	TGTGCCAGCAGTTTAAGGCAGGGAATTGGAAACATTCAGTACTTC	CASSLRQGIGNIQYF
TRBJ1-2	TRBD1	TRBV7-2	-	TGTGCCAGCAGCTTAGACGGACAGGGGGCGGTCTATGGCTACACCTTC	CASSLDGQGAVYGYTF
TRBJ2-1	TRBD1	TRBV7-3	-	TGTGCCAGCAGCGTCGGACAGGGTAATGAGCAGTTCTTC	CASSVGQGNEQFF
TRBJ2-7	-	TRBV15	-	TGTGCCACCAGCAGCCTGGGGGGTTACGAGCAGTACTTC	CATSSLGGYEQYF
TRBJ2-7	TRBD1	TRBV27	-	TGTGCCAGCAGCCGAAGACAGGGTGGGTACGAGCAGTACTTC	CASSRRQGGYEQYF
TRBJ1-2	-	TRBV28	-	TGTGCCAGCGGACAATGGCTCGAGGACTATGGCTACACCTTC	CASGQWLEDYGYTF
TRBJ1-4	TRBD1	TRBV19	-	TGTGCCAGTAGTATACCGGGACAGGTTAATGAAAAACTGTTTTTT	CASSIPGQVNEKLFF
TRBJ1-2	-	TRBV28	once	TGTGCCAGCAGCGCCGGCCTTCGGAGGGGCTACACCTTC	CASSAGLRRGYTF
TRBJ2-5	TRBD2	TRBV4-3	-	TGCGCCAGCAGCCAAGGGGGTACTAGCGGCCAAGAGACCCAGTACTTC	CASSQGGTSGQETQYF
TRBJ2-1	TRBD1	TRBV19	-	TGTGCCAGTAGGCGACAGGGGGCGCGGAATGAGCAGTTCTTC	CASRRQGARNEQFF